These 23 T cell receptor beta chains were sequenced from one sample in a study of breast tumors, draining lymph nodes, adjacent tissues. MiXCR, run by TCRdb on the multiplex PCR reads, gives a single entry per CDR3 protein. There are 13,000 or so distinct CDR3 sequences in the sample; 55% to 65% occur only once, and about 53% lies in the top ten. The material sequenced was tumor-adjacent breast tissue. All receptors derive from a female donor with breast cancer. Some clones in this sample may be carry-over from other donors' samples.

In its sample, this clonotype is medium-sized. V gene TRBV14 combines with J gene TRBJ2-7; D unresolved. Germline-derived CDR1 and CDR2 are SGHDN and FVKESK. V gave up 3 bases and J gave up 3 bases, with 3 bases separating them. The length of the CDR3 is 11 residues. CDR3 bases: TGTGCCAGCAGCCAGGACTACGAGCAGTACTTC. This encodes CASSQDYEQYF.

Only a few counts were recorded for this clonotype. The CDR3 bases are TGTGCCAGCAGTCCGACACCGCCCTACGAGCAGTACTTC. This gives the protein CASSPTPPYEQYF. The rearrangement uses TRBV11-2 and TRBJ2-7; D remains ambiguous. Germline loops: CDR1 SGHAT, CDR2 FQNNGV. V was cut by 6 bases and J by 2 bases, with 11 bases left in between. The CDR3 is 13 residues long.

This clonotype appeared many times. The genes are TRBV5-8 and TRBJ2-3; 8 bases align to TRBD1. Trimming removed 3 bases from V and 5 bases from J; junction bases left unmatched: 5. Germline values: CDR1 SGHTS, CDR2 YDEGEE. This CDR3 spans 14 amino acids. CDR3 sequence: CASSWGQEIDTQYF. CDR3 sequence (DNA): TGTGCCAGCAGCTGGGGACAGGAGATAGATACGCAGTATTTT.

The chain combines TRBV19 with TRBJ2-1; the D gene is possibly TRBD2 (6 bases). Trimming removed 9 bases from V and 5 bases from J, with 14 bases in between. CDR1 is LNHDA and CDR2 is SQIVND in the germline V gene (reference sequence). There are 13 residues in the CDR3. The CDR3 spells CASSPGLHNEQFF. The CDR3 region has the DNA TGTGCCAGCTCTCCGGGACTTCACAATGAGCAGTTCTTC.

This chain connects TRBV9 to TRBJ2-6; TRBD1 aligns across 9 bases. CDR3 length equals 18 residues. CDR1 SGDLS and CDR2 YYNGEE come from the germline V gene. J was trimmed by 1 base and V by 4 bases; bases with no gene match: 9. The CDR3 coding sequence is TGTGCCAGCAGCTTTTGGACAGGGGTCTCTTCTGGGGCCAACGTCCTGACTTTC. Protein: CASSFWTGVSSGANVLTF.

CDR3 bases: TGTGCCAGCACGGGAGGGGGGGGGGGAAAAATGCTTTTTTTT. This translates into CASTGGGGGKMLFF. The gene calls are TRBV2 and TRBJ1-4; maybe TRBD1 (6 bases). The V and J ends lost 7 bases and 17 bases respectively, with 26 bases between them. CDR1 SNHLY and CDR2 FYNNEI come from the germline V gene. The CDR3 covers 14 residues.

The rearrangement joins TRBV12-3 or TRBV12-4 to TRBJ1-3, with D hard to call. The length of the CDR3 is 15 residues. V was clipped by 4 bases and J by 0 bases, with 10 bases between them. The CDR3 nucleotides are TGTGCCAGCAGTTGGTTCTTAGTCTCTGGAAACACCATATATTTT. Translated, it gives CASSWFLVSGNTIYF.

This clonotype was found many times. V and J are TRBV6-1 and TRBJ1-3, with 7 nucleotides matching TRBD1. J lost 2 bases, V lost 6 bases, and 7 bases had no gene match. Germline CDR1 is MNHNS and CDR2 is SASEGT. There are 15 residues in the CDR3. The CDR3 DNA reads TGTGCCAGCAGGCCGGCAGGGGGAACTGGAAACACCATATATTTT. This translates into CASRPAGGTGNTIYF.

V and J are TRBV9 and TRBJ1-6, with D possibly being TRBD1 (5 bases). Trimming took 0 bases from V and 11 from J, leaving 9 bases between them. The CDR3 length is 13 residues. Germline lookup yields CDR1 SGDLS and CDR2 YYNGEE. The CDR3 DNA sequence: TGTGCCAGCAGCGTAGAGGGACGTCCACCCCTCCACTTT. Its protein is CASSVEGRPPLHF. The full variable domain, in which reference TRBV9 and TRBJ1-6 provide the parts outside the CDR3, is DSGVTQTPKHLITATGQRVTLRCSPRSGDLSVYWYQQSLDQGLQFLIQYYNGEERAKGNILERFSAQQFPDLHSELNLSSLELGDSALYFCASSVEGRPPLHFGNGTRLTVT.

This chain joins TRBV7-2 and TRBJ2-5, with D tentatively TRBD2 (5 bases). Germline loops: CDR1 SGHTA, CDR2 FQGNSA. The V end was cut by 1 base, the J end by 1 base, with 16 bases between. The CDR3 has 17 amino acids. DNA for the CDR3: TGTGCCAGCAGCTTAGTGCGAAGTGGGAGAGGCCAAGAGACCCAGTACTTC. It translates to CASSLVRSGRGQETQYF. Full variable domain (rest looked up from reference TRBV7-2 and TRBJ2-5): GAGVSQSPSNKVTEKGKDVELRCDPISGHTALYWYRQSLGQGLEFLIYFQGNSAPDKSGLPSDRFSAERTGGSVSTLTIQRTQQEDSAVYLCASSLVRSGRGQETQYFGPGTRLLVL.

The sample holds many counts of this clonotype. This chain links TRBV6-5 with TRBJ2-7, with 9 bases that match TRBD1. The CDR3 covers 15 residues. V lost 5 bases and J lost 3; bases outside the gene matches: 8. Per germline, CDR1 MNHEY and CDR2 SVGAGI. This CDR3 reads CASSRPGQGYYEQYF. CDR3 coding DNA: TGTGCCAGCAGTCGCCCCGGACAGGGGTACTACGAGCAGTACTTC.

This clonotype came up a few times. The CDR3 reads CSAIPPTSSYYNEQFF. The CDR3 coding sequence is TGCAGTGCTATACCCCCGACTAGCTCGTACTACAATGAGCAGTTCTTC. The V call is TRBV20-1, the J call TRBJ2-1, with 7 nucleotides matching TRBD2. Germline-derived CDR1 and CDR2 are DFQATT and SNEGSKA (reference sequence). The CDR3 extends over 16 amino acids. J lost 3 bases, V lost 4 bases, and 12 bases had no gene match.

This clonotype showed up many times. The CDR3 coding sequence is TGTGCCAGCAGCGTAGCGGGGGGCCACCTGGAGACCCAGTACTTC. Translating it yields CASSVAGGHLETQYF. The V and J genes are TRBV9 and TRBJ2-5; a possible D gene is TRBD2 (7 bases). Per germline, CDR1 SGDLS and CDR2 YYNGEE. The CDR3 loop spans 15 amino acids. V shed 0 bases and J shed 5 bases, with 14 bases lying between them.

A word on this clonotype: Mismatch with germline at one junction end may stem from a read error. The chain is built from TRBV10-3 and TRBJ2-1; D gene unclear. The CDR3 runs to 15 residues. Per germline, CDR1 ENHRY and CDR2 SYGVKD. Here the CDR3 DNA reads TGTGCCATCAGTGGGTCCGCCTTGGGCCGGAATGACCAGACCTTC. It encodes CAISGSALGRNDQTF.

The V call is TRBV19, the J call TRBJ2-5; D gene uncertain. The CDR3 is made up of 12 amino acids. V lost 4 bases to trimming and J lost 5 bases, with 8 bases between them. The germline V gene has CDR1 LNHDA and CDR2 SQIVND (reference sequence). The DNA for the CDR3 is TGTGCCAGTAGTACCGAGAGGGAGACCCAGTACTTC. Translated: CASSTERETQYF.

This clonotype was observed once. The chain is built from TRBV10-3 and TRBJ1-2, with TRBD1 identical over 7 bases. Germline V CDR1 and CDR2: ENHRY, SYGVKD. The CDR3 runs 13 residues. The ends lost 8 bases at V and 2 bases at J; junction bases unmatched: 5. CDR3 bases: TGTGCCATCGGGGGACAGAGCAACTATGGCTACACCTTC. Amino acid sequence: CAIGGQSNYGYTF.

The chain combines TRBV7-8 with TRBJ2-7, with unresolved D. The CDR3 has 13 residues. CDR1 and CDR2 from the germline V gene are SGHVS and FQNEAQ. V was trimmed by 5 bases and J by 4 bases, leaving 12 bases between them. Here the CDR3 DNA reads TGTGCCAGCAGCCCTCAGACGGGTTACGAGCAGTACTTC. This gives the protein CASSPQTGYEQYF.

By share, this clonotype counts as medium-sized. This sequence joins TRBV12-3 or TRBV12-4 and TRBJ2-7; no reliable D call. V dropped 5 bases and J dropped 3 bases, with 11 bases sitting between them. This CDR3 is 13 amino acids long. CDR3: CASSPRRDYEQYF. In nucleotides, the CDR3 is TGTGCCAGCAGTCCGCGACGCGACTACGAGCAGTACTTC.

The CDR3 sequence is CASTGDGPFTDTQYF. Written as DNA, the CDR3 is TGTGCCAGTACTGGGGACGGACCCTTCACAGATACGCAGTATTTT. The chain joins TRBV19 to TRBJ2-3; D is possibly TRBD1 or TRBD2 (5 bases each). V lost 7 bases, J lost 2 bases, and 16 bases lay in between. CDR1 is LNHDA, CDR2 SQIVND, per germline (reference sequence). The CDR3 length is 15 residues.

V is TRBV19 and J is TRBJ1-5; D perhaps matches TRBD1 (5 bases). Looked up from germline, CDR1 is LNHDA and CDR2 is SQIVND (reference sequence). The CDR3 consists of 14 residues. Trimming pared 8 bases from V and 7 bases from J, leaving 18 bases between. CDR3: CASGERTLLQPQHF. The CDR3 DNA reads as TGTGCCAGTGGAGAGAGGACACTACTGCAGCCCCAGCATTTT.

At least ten counts were recorded for this clonotype. This may come from a read error, since a much larger clone is one base off. The genes are TRBV6-5 and TRBJ2-7, with 10 bases matching TRBD2. The CDR3 spans 14 residues. Unmatched junction bases numbered 4, after V lost 5 bases and J lost 3 bases. Germline V gene lookup returns CDR1 MNHEY and CDR2 SVGAGI. CDR3: CASSRTSGVYEQYF. The CDR3 DNA sequence: TGTGCCAGCAGTCGGACTAGCGGAGTCTACGAGCAGTACTTC.

Concerning this clonotype: Mismatch with germline at one junction end may stem from a read error. The gene calls are TRBV9 and TRBJ1-2; possible D gene TRBD1, 6 bases. Germline V gives CDR1 SGDLS, CDR2 YYNGEE. This CDR3 comprises 15 residues. Here the CDR3 reads CASSSTRGLLDGFTF. CDR3 nucleotides: TGTGCCAGCAGCTCGACCAGGGGTCTATTGGATGGCTTCACCTTC.

The chain combines TRBV11-3 with TRBJ1-2; 9 bases match TRBD1. The CDR3 runs 13 residues. Germline V gives CDR1 SGHNT, CDR2 YENEEA. J lost 4 bases, V lost 7 bases, and 4 bases had no gene match. CDR3 protein: CASTKTGGYGYTF. DNA for the CDR3: TGTGCCAGCACCAAGACAGGGGGCTATGGCTACACCTTC. The whole variable domain, remainder taken from reference TRBV11-3 and TRBJ1-2, is EAGVVQSPRYKIIEKKQPVAFWCNPISGHNTLYWYLQNLGQGPELLIRYENEEAVDDSQLPKDRFSAERLKGVDSTLKIQPAELGDSAVYLCASTKTGGYGYTFGSGTRLTVV.